This T cell receptor beta chain was recovered during a study of T-cell reconstitution after alpha-beta-depleted transplantation in children. Regarding the study as a whole: Expanded graft clones, several hundred of them, were reportedly the source of alpha-beta T cells about two months after transplant.

This clonotype was observed a handful of times. Antigen: not known. Unique molecular identifiers were incorporated into the prepared TCRbeta library. TCRdb reprocessed the PCR reads via MiXCR and lists one record per CDR3 protein. The profile shows 350,000 to 500,000 distinct CDR3 sequences, roughly 44% of them singletons. The CDR3 runs to 15 residues. CDR1 is SGHDT and CDR2 is YYEEEE in the germline V gene. With 1 base removed from V and 4 bases from J, the gap between germline ends came to 12 bases. The chain combines TRBV5-6 with TRBJ1-3; a weak D match, TRBD1 (5 bases). This receptor was taken from a girl under 10 years old with aplastic anemia, due to receive a stem cell transplant. This material consisted of PBMCs, taken before TCRalphabeta/CD19-depleted stem cell transplant. The CDR3 DNA is TGTGCCAGCAGCTTGAAGGGGCGATCGGGAAACACCATATATTTT. Translated, it gives CASSLKGRSGNTIYF.